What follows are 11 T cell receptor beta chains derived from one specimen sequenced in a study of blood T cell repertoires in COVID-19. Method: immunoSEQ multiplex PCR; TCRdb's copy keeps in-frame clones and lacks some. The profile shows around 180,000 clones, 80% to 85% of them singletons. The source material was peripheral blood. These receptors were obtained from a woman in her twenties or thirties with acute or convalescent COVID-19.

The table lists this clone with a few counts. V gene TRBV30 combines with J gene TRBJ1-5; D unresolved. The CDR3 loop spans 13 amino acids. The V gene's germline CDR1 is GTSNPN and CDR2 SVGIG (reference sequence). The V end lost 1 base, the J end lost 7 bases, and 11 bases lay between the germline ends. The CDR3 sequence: CAWSGGVGQPQHF. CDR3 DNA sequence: TGTGCCTGGAGTGGGGGAGTTGGACAGCCCCAGCATTTT.

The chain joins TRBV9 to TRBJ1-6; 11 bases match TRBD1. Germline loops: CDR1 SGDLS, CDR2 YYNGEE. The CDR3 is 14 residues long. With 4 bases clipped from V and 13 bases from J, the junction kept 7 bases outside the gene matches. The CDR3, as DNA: TGTGCCAGCAGCCCACCGGGACAGGGGGAGCCCCTCCACTTT. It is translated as CASSPPGQGEPLHF.

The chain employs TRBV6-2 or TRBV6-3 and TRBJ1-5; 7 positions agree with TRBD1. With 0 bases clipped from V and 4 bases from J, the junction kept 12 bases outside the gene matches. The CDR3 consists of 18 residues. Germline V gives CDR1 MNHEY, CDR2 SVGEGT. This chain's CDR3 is CASSYSLAGPGGNQPQHF. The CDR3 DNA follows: TGTGCCAGCAGTTACTCACTCGCGGGGCCAGGGGGGAATCAGCCCCAGCATTTT.

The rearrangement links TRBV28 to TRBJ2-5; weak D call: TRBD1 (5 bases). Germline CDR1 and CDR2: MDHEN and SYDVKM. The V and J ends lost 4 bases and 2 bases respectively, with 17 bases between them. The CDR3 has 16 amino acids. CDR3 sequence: CASSSIAGLGQETQYF. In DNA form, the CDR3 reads TGTGCCAGCAGTTCGATTGCAGGGCTAGGGCAAGAGACCCAGTACTTC. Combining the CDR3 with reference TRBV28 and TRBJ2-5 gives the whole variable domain DVKVTQSSRYLVKRTGEKVFLECVQDMDHENMFWYRQDPGLGLRLIYFSYDVKMKEKGDIPEGYSVSREKKERFSLILESASTNQTSMYLCASSSIAGLGQETQYFGPGTRLLVL.

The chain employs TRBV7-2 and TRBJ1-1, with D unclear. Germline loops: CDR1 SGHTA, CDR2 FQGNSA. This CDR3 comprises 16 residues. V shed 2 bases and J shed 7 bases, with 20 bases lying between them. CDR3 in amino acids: CASSLRGQQTFGEAFF. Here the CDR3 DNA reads TGTGCCAGCAGCTTAAGAGGTCAACAAACCTTTGGTGAAGCTTTCTTT.

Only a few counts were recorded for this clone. CDR3 in amino acids: CASSFQAGSYNEQFF. CDR3 in DNA: TGTGCCAGCAGCTTCCAAGCGGGATCCTACAATGAGCAGTTCTTC. The chain combines TRBV7-2 with TRBJ2-1; TRBD2 aligns across 7 bases. CDR3 size: 15 residues. CDR1 is SGHTA and CDR2 is FQGNSA in the germline V gene. Trimming at V came to 3 bases and at J to 1 base, leaving 3 bases not matched to a gene.

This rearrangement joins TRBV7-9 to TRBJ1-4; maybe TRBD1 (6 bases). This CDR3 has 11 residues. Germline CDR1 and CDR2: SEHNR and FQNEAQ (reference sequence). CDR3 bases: TGTGTGGGGGCTTTAGGAGAAAAACTGTTTTTT. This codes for CVGALGEKLFF.

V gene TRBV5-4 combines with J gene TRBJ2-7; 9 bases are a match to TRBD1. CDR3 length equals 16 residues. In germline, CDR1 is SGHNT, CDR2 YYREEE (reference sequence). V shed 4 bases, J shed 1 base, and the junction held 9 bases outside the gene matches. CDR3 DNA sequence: TGTGCCAGCAGCCGGGCCGGGACAGGGTTATCCTACGAGCAGTACTTC. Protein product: CASSRAGTGLSYEQYF.

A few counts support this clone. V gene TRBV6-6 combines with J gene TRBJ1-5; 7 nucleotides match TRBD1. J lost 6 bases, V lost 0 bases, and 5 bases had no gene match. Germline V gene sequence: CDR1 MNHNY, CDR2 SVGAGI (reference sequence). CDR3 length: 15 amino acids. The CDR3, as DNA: TGTGCCAGCAGTTACTCAGGGGGCGATTTTCAGCCCCAGCATTTT. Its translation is CASSYSGGDFQPQHF.

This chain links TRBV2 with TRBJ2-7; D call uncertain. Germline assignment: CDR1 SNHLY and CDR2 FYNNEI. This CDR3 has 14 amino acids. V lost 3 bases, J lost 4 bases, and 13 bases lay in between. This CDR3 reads CASSEYLRVYEQYF. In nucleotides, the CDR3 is TGTGCCAGCAGTGAGTACCTACGGGTTTACGAGCAGTACTTC.

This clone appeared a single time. This chain's CDR3 is CASSPGFSSFF. CDR3 sequence (DNA): TGTGCCAGCAGTCCCGGGTTTTCTTCCTTCTTC. V and J are TRBV7-9 and TRBJ2-1; D is ambiguous. V was trimmed by 6 bases and J by 16 bases, leaving 16 bases between them. The CDR3 extends over 11 amino acids. From germline, CDR1 is SEHNR and CDR2 FQNEAQ (reference sequence).